Detailed here is one T cell receptor beta chain. The data originate from a study of cytomegalovirus exposure and HLA in healthy donors. The primer mix had 60 Vbeta and 13 Jbeta primers. Produced via immunoSEQ multiplex PCR; TCRdb's table is partial and in-frame only. The sample totals more than 25,000 clones. The receptor was derived from a young man in good health and CMV-seronegative. The sample consisted of PBMCs.

The CDR3 reads CASSAVDYLAGESEQFF. CDR3 DNA: TGTGCCAGCAGTGCCGTCGACTATTTAGCGGGGGAATCTGAGCAGTTCTTC. The chain has TRBV6-1 and TRBJ2-1; 9 bases align to TRBD2. CDR1 is MNHNS and CDR2 is SASEGT in the germline V gene. This CDR3 comprises 17 residues. V was clipped by 4 bases and J by 9 bases; unmatched bases: 16.